Listed here is a single T cell receptor (beta chain). The antigen is unknown. This sample stems from a study of monozygotic twins with inflammatory bowel disease. Germline CDR1 and CDR2: DFQATT and SNEGSKA (reference sequence). This CDR3 has 13 residues. Researchers generated cDNA in eight separate reactions per sample. TCRdb re-analyzed the 5' RACE reads; it lists each CDR3 protein once, without DNA. The listing contains 200,000 to 250,000 distinct CDR3 sequences. Findings of the study overall: Researchers report that IBD patients shared fewer clonotypes with others than healthy twins, especially amid disease activity. Among the T cells, different subtypes could not be distinguished.

Sequencing was done on a sample of blood. The sequence was obtained from a human donor with ulcerative colitis or Crohn's disease, or a healthy co-twin of an affected twin (not recorded which). The gene calls are TRBV20-1 and TRBJ1-4. CDR3 in amino acids: CSASRQATEKLVF.